A selection of T cell receptor beta chains follows, all from one sample in a study of T-cell reconstitution after alpha-beta-depleted transplantation in children. TCRdb independently ran MiXCR on the PCR reads; one entry per CDR3 protein. Of hundreds of thousands of distinct CDR3 sequences listed, 10% to 15% are singletons. The sequencing here drew on PBMCs, mostly from graft donor cells, taken 360 days after TCRalphabeta/CD19-depleted stem cell transplant. The receptors were sampled from a male patient younger than 18 who had a stem cell transplant for acute myeloid leukemia, so the T cells may come from the graft donor. The CDR3 runs from the conserved cysteine through the conserved F or W. A D gene is named only where the DNA matches it firmly. Clone sizes are given selectively: once, few, many, or a class where the clone is expanded.

>-|TRBJ2-1|TRBD2|TRBV3-1
TGTGCCAGCAGCCCCCTGGGGGCGGGACTAGCCTACAATGAGCAGTTCTTC
CASSPLGAGLAYNEQFF
>few|TRBJ2-3|-|TRBV7-9
TGTGCCAGCAGCCCAGGGTCCTCTAGCACAGATACGCAGTATTTT
CASSPGSSSTDTQYF
>-|TRBJ2-1|-|TRBV29-1
TGCAGCGTTGAAGATAAAGGGGTAGGGGGGAGCTCCTACAATGAGCAGTTCTTC
CSVEDKGVGGSSYNEQFF
>-|TRBJ2-3|TRBD2|TRBV20-1
TGCAGTGCTAGAGATCGTCGGACTAGCGGGAGGAGGAGCACAGATACGCAGTATTTT
CSARDRRTSGRRSTDTQYF
>-|TRBJ1-1|-|TRBV4-3
TGCGCCAGCAGCCTCACCGACGGGTGGCCTGAAGCTTTCTTT
CASSLTDGWPEAFF
>few|TRBJ2-5|TRBD1|TRBV28
TGTGCCAGCAGTTCTAATACTCCACCGGACAGGGGGCCCCAAGAGACCCAGTACTTC
CASSSNTPPDRGPQETQYF
>few|TRBJ2-7|TRBD2|TRBV11-2
TGTGCCAGCAGCCGGACTAGCGAGTCTTACGAGCAGTACTTC
CASSRTSESYEQYF
>-|TRBJ2-2|-|TRBV7-2
TGTGCCAGCAGCAGACAATCGGGGGTGAACACCGGGGAGCTGTTTTTT
CASSRQSGVNTGELFF
>few|TRBJ1-1|TRBD1|TRBV6-5
TGTGCCAGCAGTTTCGGAACAGGGGAAACTTTCTTT
CASSFGTGETFF
>few|TRBJ2-1|-|TRBV4-3
TGCGCCAGCAGCCAAGACTCACCCTGGGGCCGAAATGAGCAGTTCTTC
CASSQDSPWGRNEQFF
>-|TRBJ2-7|-|TRBV20-1
TGCAGTGCTAGAGTCATAAGGCTCTCCTACGAGCAGTACTTC
CSARVIRLSYEQYF
>few|TRBJ2-1|-|TRBV29-1
TGCAGCGTTGGACAGTCCGGGACCAATGAGCAGTTCTTC
CSVGQSGTNEQFF
>few|TRBJ2-3|-|TRBV6-2/TRBV6-3
TGTGCCAGCAGTTACTACGTGGGAGAGGTAGATACGCAGTATTTT
CASSYYVGEVDTQYF
>-|TRBJ2-2|TRBD2|TRBV24-1
TGTGCCACCAGTGATTTAGGGACTAGCGGGTTCACCGGGGAGCTGTTTTTT
CATSDLGTSGFTGELFF
>many|TRBJ2-7|TRBD2|TRBV12-3/TRBV12-4
TGTGCCAGCAGAGGAGGACTAGCGGGAGGGAGCGAGCAGTACTTC
CASRGGLAGGSEQYF
>few|TRBJ2-7|TRBD2|TRBV13
TGTGCCAGCAGCCCAATGGCACTAGCGGGAGAGTACGAGCAGTACTTC
CASSPMALAGEYEQYF
>few|TRBJ2-4|TRBD1|TRBV28
TGTGCCAGCAGCCCCGCCGGGACAGGCAACCTAGGCAAAAACATTCAGTACTTC
CASSPAGTGNLGKNIQYF
>many|TRBJ1-3|-|TRBV28
TGTGCCAGCAGCCGGGGAAGGGCCTCTGGAAACACCATATATTTT
CASSRGRASGNTIYF
>few|TRBJ2-7|-|TRBV6-1
TGTGCCAGCTCAAGGGTCAGCCACTTCTCCTACGAGCAGTACTTC
CASSRVSHFSYEQYF
>-|TRBJ2-1|-|TRBV20-1
TGCAGTGGCAAGGGGTACCGCTCCTACAATGAGCAGTTCTTC
CSGKGYRSYNEQFF
>-|TRBJ1-5|TRBD1|TRBV28
TGTGCCAGCAGTCTCGTTGGGACAGGGAGGGTTGAATGGGATCAGCCCCAGCATTTT
CASSLVGTGRVEWDQPQHF
>many|TRBJ2-7|TRBD2|TRBV20-1
TGCAGTGCCTCCGGACTAGCGGGAGACAAGCAGTACTTC
CSASGLAGDKQYF
>few|TRBJ2-2|TRBD2|TRBV5-1
TGCGCCAGCAGCTTAAGCGGGAAGCAGGCCGGGGAGCTGTTTTTT
CASSLSGKQAGELFF
>-|TRBJ2-5|TRBD2|TRBV7-9
TGTGCCAGCAGCTTAGACGAACTAGCGGGATTCCAAGAGTCCCAGTACTTC
CASSLDELAGFQESQYF
>many|TRBJ1-5|TRBD1|TRBV7-8
TGTGCCAGCAGCTCTCCAACAGGACAGGATAATCAGCCCCAGCATTTT
CASSSPTGQDNQPQHF
>few|TRBJ1-2|-|TRBV5-1
TGCGCCAGCAGCTTGGGGACAGCCCTCTATGGCTACACCTTC
CASSLGTALYGYTF
>-|TRBJ2-1|-|TRBV2
TGTGCCAGCAGTGTGAAGAGGAGCTCCTACAATGAGCAGTTCTTC
CASSVKRSSYNEQFF
>many|TRBJ2-1|-|TRBV25-1
TGTGCCAGCAGTGAATGGGGCAGGGGAGGCAATGAGCAGTTCTTC
CASSEWGRGGNEQFF
>many|TRBJ2-7|-|TRBV28
TGTGCCAGCAGGGGGGACCGCCAGGGACACGAGCAGTACTTC
CASRGDRQGHEQYF
>few|TRBJ2-5|TRBD2|TRBV6-2/TRBV6-3
TGTGCCAGCAGCAAACGACTAGCGCGGGAGACCCAGTACTTC
CASSKRLARETQYF
>many|TRBJ2-3|-|TRBV7-9
TGTGCCAGCAGCTACCCACCGACTTGGTCCACAGATACGCAGTATTTT
CASSYPPTWSTDTQYF
>many|TRBJ2-6|-|TRBV5-1
TGCGCCAGCAGCGGTCGTGGGGCCAACGTCCTGACTTTC
CASSGRGANVLTF
>many|TRBJ2-3|TRBD2|TRBV7-6
TGTGCCAGCAGCCCTCGACTAGCGGGAGGGGTTGGCACAGATACGCAGTATTTT
CASSPRLAGGVGTDTQYF
>many|TRBJ2-3|-|TRBV3-1
TGTGCCAGCAGCCAGGTAACGGGACACTTCACAGATACGCAGTATTTT
CASSQVTGHFTDTQYF
>-|TRBJ2-1|TRBD2|TRBV15
TGTGCCACCAGCCCCCAACCAACGGGAGGGTCCTACAATGAGCAGTTCTTC
CATSPQPTGGSYNEQFF
>-|TRBJ2-3|TRBD2|TRBV7-2
TGTGCCAGCAGCCAACGGACTAGCGACACAGATACGCAGTATTTT
CASSQRTSDTDTQYF